This TCR beta chain was found in a study of blood T cell repertoires in COVID-19. About the research overall: Donors in the United States, Italy and Spain gave samples during acute or convalescent COVID-19. PBMCs, B-cell-depleted T cells, or T cells were the source of the cDNA or gDNA that made up the material.

V lost 3 bases to trimming and J lost 0 bases; unmatched junction nucleotides: 5. The germline CDR1 and CDR2 sequences are LGHDT and YNNKEL (reference sequence). The CDR3 consists of 16 residues. In the source study's methods: Counts of nucleated cells, estimated from reference gene primer amplification, were obtained. The assay was immunoSEQ multiplex PCR, and TCRdb's table has in-frame clones only and misses some. The V and J calls and the clone size are those of that table, but D and trimming were determined from the DNA. The table shows about 64,000 clones, with 65% to 90% occurring only once. This chain joins TRBV3-1 (or the pseudogene TRBV3-2) and TRBJ2-7; 10 bases match TRBD2. Sample: peripheral blood. The TCR comes from a middle-aged man with active COVID-19. Written as DNA, the CDR3 is TGTGCCAGCAGCCAGGTAGCGGGGGGCCACTCCTACGAGCAGTACTTC. Its protein product is CASSQVAGGHSYEQYF.